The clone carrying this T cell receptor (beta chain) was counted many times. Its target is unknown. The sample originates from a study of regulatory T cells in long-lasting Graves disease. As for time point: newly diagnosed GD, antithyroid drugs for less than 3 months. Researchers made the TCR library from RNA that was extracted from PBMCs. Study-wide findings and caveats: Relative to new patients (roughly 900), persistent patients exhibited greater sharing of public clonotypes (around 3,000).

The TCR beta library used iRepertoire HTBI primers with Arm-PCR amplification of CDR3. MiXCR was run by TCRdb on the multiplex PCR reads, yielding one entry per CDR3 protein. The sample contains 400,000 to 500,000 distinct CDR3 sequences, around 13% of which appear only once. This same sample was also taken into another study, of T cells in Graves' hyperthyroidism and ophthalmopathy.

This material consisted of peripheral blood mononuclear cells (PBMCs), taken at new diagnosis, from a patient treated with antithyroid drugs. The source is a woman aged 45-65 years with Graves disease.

CDR3 bases: TGTGCCAGCAGCTTACGGGACTCCGCTATCGGGAATGAGCAGTTCTTC. Translated, it gives CASSLRDSAIGNEQFF. This chain links TRBV7-3 with TRBJ2-1, with D perhaps matching TRBD2 (6 bases). V gave up 2 bases and J gave up 7 bases, with 18 bases separating them. The CDR3 has 16 residues. Germline CDR1 SGHTA, CDR2 FQGTGA.